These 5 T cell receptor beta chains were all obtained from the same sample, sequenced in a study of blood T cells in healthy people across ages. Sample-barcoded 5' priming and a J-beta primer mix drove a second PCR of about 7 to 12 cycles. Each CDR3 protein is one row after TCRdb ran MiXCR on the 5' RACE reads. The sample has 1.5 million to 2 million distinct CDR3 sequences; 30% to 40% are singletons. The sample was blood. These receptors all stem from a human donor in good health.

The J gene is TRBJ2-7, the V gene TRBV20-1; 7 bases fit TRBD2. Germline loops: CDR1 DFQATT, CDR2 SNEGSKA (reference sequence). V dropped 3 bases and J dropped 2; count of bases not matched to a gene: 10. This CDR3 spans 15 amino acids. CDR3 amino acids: CSARFGEGPTYEQYF. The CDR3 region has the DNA TGCAGTGCTAGGTTCGGGGAGGGCCCTACCTACGAGCAGTACTTC.

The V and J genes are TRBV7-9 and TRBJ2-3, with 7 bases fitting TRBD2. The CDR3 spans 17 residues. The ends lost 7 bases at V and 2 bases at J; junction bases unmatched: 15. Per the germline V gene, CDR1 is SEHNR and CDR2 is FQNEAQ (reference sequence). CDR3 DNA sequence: TGTGCCAGCACCCCGAGGCGGGGGTCCCACCCCACAGATACGCAGTATTTT. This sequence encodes CASTPRRGSHPTDTQYF.

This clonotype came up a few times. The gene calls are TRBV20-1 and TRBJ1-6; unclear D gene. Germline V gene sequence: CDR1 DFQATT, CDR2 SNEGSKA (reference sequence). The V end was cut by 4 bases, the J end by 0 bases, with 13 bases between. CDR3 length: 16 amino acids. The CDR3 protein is CSAIPVVNSYNSPLHF. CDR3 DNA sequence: TGCAGTGCTATTCCTGTCGTAAACTCCTATAATTCACCCCTCCACTTT.

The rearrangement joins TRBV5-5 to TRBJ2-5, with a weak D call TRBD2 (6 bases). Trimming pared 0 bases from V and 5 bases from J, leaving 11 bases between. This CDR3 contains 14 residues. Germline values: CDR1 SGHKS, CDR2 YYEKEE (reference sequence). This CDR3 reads CASSLEAGRETQYF. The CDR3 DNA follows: TGTGCCAGCAGCTTGGAGGCAGGGAGGGAGACCCAGTACTTC.

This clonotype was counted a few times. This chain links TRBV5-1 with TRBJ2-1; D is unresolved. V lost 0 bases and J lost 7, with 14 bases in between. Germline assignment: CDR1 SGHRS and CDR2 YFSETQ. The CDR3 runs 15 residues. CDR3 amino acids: CASSLGQAPRNEQFF. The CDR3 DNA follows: TGCGCCAGCAGCTTGGGGCAGGCCCCTAGGAATGAGCAGTTCTTC.